This TCR beta chain stems from a study of PD-1 blockade in classical Hodgkin lymphoma. Assay used: immunoSEQ multiplex PCR; TCRdb lists only in-frame clones, some missing. In the table there are about 21,000 clones, 80% of which are singletons. Study-level findings and limits: Complete responders entered with baseline diversity on par with newly diagnosed patients, the results showed.

The V gene lost 5 bases and the J gene lost 0 bases, with 10 bases spanning the gap. Germline V CDR1 and CDR2: SGHVS, FQNEAQ. This CDR3 has 14 residues. As to time point: cycle 4 day 1 (C4D1), after more than five weeks of nivolumab. Relapse was seen in all patients after autologous stem cell transplantation, and brentuximab vedotin exposure was variable. Patients' outcomes at their best amounted to complete response, partial response or progressive disease. On this clone: Its antigen is currently unknown.

This specimen was peripheral blood mononuclear cells (PBMCs), taken before the fourth cycle of nivolumab. This receptor was obtained from a human donor with classical Hodgkin lymphoma. The chain couples TRBV7-8 to TRBJ1-1; no reliable D call. The DNA for the CDR3 is TGTGCCAGCAGCCTAAGTAGAATGAACACTGAAGCTTTCTTT. Translating it yields CASSLSRMNTEAFF.